This TCR beta chain comes out of a study of control samples from healthy donors and cancer patients. Using immunoSEQ multiplex PCR, the repertoire was profiled, and TCRdb retains in-frame clones only, with some absent. The profile shows about 120,000 clones, about 92% of them singletons. Germline values: CDR1 SGHTA, CDR2 FQGNSA. This CDR3 is built from 16 residues. V shed 5 bases and J shed 2 bases, with 16 bases lying between them. This clone has only one observation. The chain links TRBV7-2 to TRBJ2-1; D perhaps matches TRBD1 (6 bases). The TCR sequence derives from a man aged 45-65 years with head and neck cancer. Sample: PBMCs. The CDR3 DNA reads as TGTGCCAGCAGCCCTACCGCGGACAGCGCCTACAATGAGCAGTTCTTC. As protein: CASSPTADSAYNEQFF.